This TCR beta chain stems from a study of OX40 agonist ivuxolimab in advanced cancers. Notes on the research overall: Ivuxolimab was a fully human IgG2 agonistic monoclonal antibody targeting the costimulatory receptor OX40 (CD134). Intravenous ivuxolimab was administered to patients every 2 weeks at six dose levels: 0.01, 0.1, 0.3, 1.5, 3 and 10 mg/kg. Among the roughly 50 dose-escalation patients, 19 had hepatocellular carcinoma, approximately 15 melanoma, 9 renal cell carcinoma and 9 head and neck cancer. In the dose-escalation cohort, approximately 83% of patients were male, and the mean age was 60 years with a range of roughly 23 to 79. Patients were allowed to have had prior anti-PD-1, anti-PD-L1 or anti-CTLA-4 therapy, and more than 30% of the dose-escalation patients had previously received checkpoint inhibitors. Partial responses occurred in three dose-escalation patients: two with cutaneous melanoma and one with hepatocellular carcinoma. The purpose of peripheral TCRbeta sequencing was to test whether ivuxolimab changed TCR sequence diversity and led to clonal T-cell expansion. The paper describes the monotherapy dose-escalation part (N of about 47 patients) of the phase I trial of ivuxolimab. Here is what the overall study found, with its caveats: At doses of 0.1 to 3.0 mg/kg, clonal expansion of both CD4+ and CD8+ blood T cells was observed from baseline to week 6. In the 0.1-3.0 mg/kg groups, partial responders had among the lowest normalized peripheral clonal expansion, particularly in CD8+ T cells. Low levels of normalized T-cell clonal expansion were also seen in some nonresponding patients. After ivuxolimab, CD8+ T cells had more expanded clones than CD4+ T cells on average. Which antigens the clonally expanded peripheral T cells were specific for was not determined.

From the cysteine up to the phenylalanine, the CDR3 has a length of 16 residues. The sequence is cut down to CDR3 DNA, 48 bases in frame from base 1. V is cut back by 2 bases and J by 2 bases, with 3 bases in the junction unmatched. Based on the germline V gene (reference sequence), the CDR1 and CDR2 sequences are LNHDA and SQIVND. Patients with autoimmune disease history or receiving systemic immunosuppression were excluded from the trial. Peripheral blood for TCR sequencing was collected from all dose cohorts at baseline, on cycle 4 day 1, and on cycle 7 day 1. Samples were obtained from an open-label, multicenter, first-in-human phase I dose-escalation trial of ivuxolimab. Adults with locally advanced or metastatic head and neck squamous cell, hepatocellular, melanoma or renal cell carcinoma were enrolled in the trial. CD4+ and CD8+ T cells were sorted separately from peripheral blood before TCR sequencing.

For sequencing of the TCRbeta CDR3 region, genomic DNA was extracted from the sorted cells. The immunoSEQ Assay was used to sequence the TCRbeta CDR3 regions. Entries here come from immuneACCESS through TCRdb and include only in-frame sequences with V and J called. Some clones fail to appear in such tables; in the studies checked, an unresolved V gene covers under half of the shortfall, and the cause of the remainder is unknown. For this sample the table gives some 80,000 clones, of which around 89% were detected only once. The ten largest clones capture over 0.35% of the sample. This clone was counted a single time. What this receptor recognizes is not known. Qualities for individual bases were not recorded, and no much larger clone is one base off.

The TCR was taken from an adult with an advanced solid tumor such as melanoma, head and neck, liver or kidney cancer. The chain joins TRBV19 to TRBJ2-1, with TRBD1 matching 10 junction bases. The source was CD4+ or CD8+ T cells sorted from blood, collected in a trial of the OX40 agonist ivuxolimab. Read as DNA, the sequence is TGTGCCAGTAGTATATCTGGACAGGGGGCCTACAATGAGCAGTTCTTC. Translated, it gives CASSISGQGAYNEQFF.